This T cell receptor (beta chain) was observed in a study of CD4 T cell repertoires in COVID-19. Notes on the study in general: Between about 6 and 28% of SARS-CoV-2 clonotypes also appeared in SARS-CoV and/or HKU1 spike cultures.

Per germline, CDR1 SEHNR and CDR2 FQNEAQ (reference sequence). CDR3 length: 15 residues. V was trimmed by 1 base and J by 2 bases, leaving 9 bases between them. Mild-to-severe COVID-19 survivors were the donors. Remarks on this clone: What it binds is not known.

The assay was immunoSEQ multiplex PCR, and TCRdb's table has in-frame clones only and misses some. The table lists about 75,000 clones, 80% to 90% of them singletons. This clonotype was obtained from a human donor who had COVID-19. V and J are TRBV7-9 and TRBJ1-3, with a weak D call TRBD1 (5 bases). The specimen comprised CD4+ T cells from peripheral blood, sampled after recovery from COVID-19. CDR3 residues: CASSLGGDPGNTIYF. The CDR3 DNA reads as TGTGCCAGCAGCTTAGGAGGGGATCCTGGAAACACCATATATTTT. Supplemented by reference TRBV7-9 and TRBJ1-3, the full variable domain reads DTGVSQNPRHKITKRGQNVTFRCDPISEHNRLYWYRQTLGQGPEFLTYFQNEAQLEKSRLLSDRFSAERPKGSFSTLEIQRTEQGDSAMYLCASSLGGDPGNTIYFGEGSWLTVV.